The rows below give T cell receptor beta chains drawn from one sample of a study of blood T cell repertoires in COVID-19. Only in-frame clones appear in the TCRdb table, and some are missing; sequencing was by immunoSEQ multiplex PCR. This table holds under 50,000 clones, approximately 88% found once. The sample was peripheral blood. Source of these receptors: a man between 65 and 80 years old with acute or convalescent COVID-19. Each CDR3 is given with its conserved first and last residue. D genes are given only for firm matches. Some rows mark clone size as missing; the rest say once, few, many or name a class of expanded clone.

clone_size: NA; j_call: TRBJ1-1; v_call: TRBV20-1; d_call: TRBD1; cdr3_nt: TGCAGTGCTATGACAGGGACTGAAGCTTTCTTT; cdr3_aa: CSAMTGTEAFF
clone_size: few; j_call: TRBJ1-2; v_call: TRBV6-5; d_call: TRBD1; cdr3_nt: TGTGCCAGCAGTTACCTTAGGGACAGCTATGGCTACACCTTC; cdr3_aa: CASSYLRDSYGYTF
clone_size: few; j_call: TRBJ2-3; v_call: TRBV7-2; d_call: NA; cdr3_nt: TGTGCCAGCAGCTCGCAGGGACACCGCACAGATACGCAGTATTTT; cdr3_aa: CASSSQGHRTDTQYF
clone_size: NA; j_call: TRBJ1-2; v_call: TRBV28; d_call: NA; cdr3_nt: TGTGCCAGCAGTTGGGGCTCTAACCCTAACTATGGCTACACCTTC; cdr3_aa: CASSWGSNPNYGYTF
clone_size: NA; j_call: TRBJ1-2; v_call: TRBV14; d_call: NA; cdr3_nt: TGTGCCAGCAGCCAAGATAGCCAGTCTAACTATGGCTACACCTTC; cdr3_aa: CASSQDSQSNYGYTF
clone_size: NA; j_call: TRBJ1-6; v_call: TRBV12-5; d_call: NA; cdr3_nt: TGTGCTAGTGGTTCCGTAAGAGGCACGACCTATAATTCACCCCTCCACTTT; cdr3_aa: CASGSVRGTTYNSPLHF
clone_size: NA; j_call: TRBJ2-5; v_call: TRBV19; d_call: TRBD2; cdr3_nt: TGTGCCAGTAGTATAGCTGGCGGGGGGCAACAAGAGACCCAGTACTTC; cdr3_aa: CASSIAGGGQQETQYF
clone_size: NA; j_call: TRBJ2-2; v_call: TRBV29-1; d_call: TRBD1; cdr3_nt: TGCAGCGTTGTTGAGACAGGGAACGGGGAGCTGTTTTTT; cdr3_aa: CSVVETGNGELFF
clone_size: NA; j_call: TRBJ1-4; v_call: TRBV6-2/TRBV6-3; d_call: TRBD1; cdr3_nt: TGTGCCAGCAGCTCACAGGGGGCGTATGAAAAACTGTTTTTT; cdr3_aa: CASSSQGAYEKLFF
clone_size: NA; j_call: TRBJ2-1; v_call: TRBV9; d_call: TRBD2; cdr3_nt: TGTGCCAGCAGCTCGGGTGTAGCGGGAGGTTGGTTGTTCTTC; cdr3_aa: CASSSGVAGGWLFF
clone_size: NA; j_call: TRBJ2-7; v_call: TRBV30; d_call: NA; cdr3_nt: TGTGCCTGGAGCCGACAGGCCTTTGTCGACGAGCAGTACTTC; cdr3_aa: CAWSRQAFVDEQYF
clone_size: NA; j_call: TRBJ1-1; v_call: TRBV4-2; d_call: TRBD1; cdr3_nt: TGTGCCAGCAGTCGTTACAGGGGCGTAAACACTGAAGCTTTCTTT; cdr3_aa: CASSRYRGVNTEAFF
clone_size: NA; j_call: TRBJ1-5; v_call: TRBV7-2; d_call: TRBD1; cdr3_nt: TGTGCCAGCAGCTCACAACAGGGGTTATATCAGCCCCAGCATTTT; cdr3_aa: CASSSQQGLYQPQHF
clone_size: once; j_call: TRBJ1-3; v_call: TRBV19; d_call: NA; cdr3_nt: TGTGCCAGTAGGCCATTCGAGCCTGACACCATATATTTT; cdr3_aa: CASRPFEPDTIYF
clone_size: NA; j_call: TRBJ2-7; v_call: TRBV30; d_call: TRBD1; cdr3_nt: TGTGCCTGGGACCCGGGACAGGGTAGGGACTACGAGCAGTACTTC; cdr3_aa: CAWDPGQGRDYEQYF
clone_size: few; j_call: TRBJ1-1; v_call: TRBV6-6; d_call: NA; cdr3_nt: TGTGCCAGCAGCATTGGGGCGAACACTGAAGCTTTCTTT; cdr3_aa: CASSIGANTEAFF
clone_size: few; j_call: TRBJ2-6; v_call: TRBV6-5; d_call: NA; cdr3_nt: TGCTCAACTCTCACCTCTGGGGCCAACGTCCTGACTTTC; cdr3_aa: CSTLTSGANVLTF
clone_size: NA; j_call: TRBJ1-2; v_call: TRBV7-2; d_call: NA; cdr3_nt: TGTGCCAGCAGCTTGAGCCCCGGCTATGGCTACACCTTC; cdr3_aa: CASSLSPGYGYTF
clone_size: NA; j_call: TRBJ1-2; v_call: TRBV3-1/TRBV3-2; d_call: NA; cdr3_nt: TGTGCCAGCAGCCAAGATCTGGGGGGTGCTGGCTACACCTTC; cdr3_aa: CASSQDLGGAGYTF
clone_size: NA; j_call: TRBJ2-5; v_call: TRBV2; d_call: TRBD2; cdr3_nt: TGTGCCAGCAGAAGACTAGCGGGAGAGACCCAGTACTTC; cdr3_aa: CASRRLAGETQYF
clone_size: few; j_call: TRBJ1-1; v_call: TRBV18; d_call: NA; cdr3_nt: TGTGCCAGCTCACCACGGGGGGAGAACACTGAAGCTTTCTTT; cdr3_aa: CASSPRGENTEAFF
clone_size: NA; j_call: TRBJ1-1; v_call: TRBV12-3/TRBV12-4; d_call: NA; cdr3_nt: TGTGCCAGCAGAACTTGGGGGGGAACTGAAGCTTTCTTT; cdr3_aa: CASRTWGGTEAFF
clone_size: NA; j_call: TRBJ1-5; v_call: TRBV29-1; d_call: NA; cdr3_nt: TGCAGCGTTGTCCTTTGGGGGGAGAATCAGCCCCAGCATTTT; cdr3_aa: CSVVLWGENQPQHF
clone_size: NA; j_call: TRBJ1-2; v_call: TRBV11-2; d_call: NA; cdr3_nt: TGTGCCAGCAGCCCAAGGACACAAACCCCCTATGGCTACACCTTC; cdr3_aa: CASSPRTQTPYGYTF
clone_size: NA; j_call: TRBJ2-7; v_call: TRBV30; d_call: TRBD1; cdr3_nt: TGTGCCTCCGGGACAGGGTCCTACGAGCAGTACTTC; cdr3_aa: CASGTGSYEQYF